Sequencing of this T cell receptor (beta chain) was carried out in a study of T cell changes during pregnancy in multiple sclerosis (dated by TCRdb to the late 2010s). With regard to the full study: In women with multiple sclerosis, the researchers looked at how the T cell repertoire shifted as pregnancy progressed.

Receptors were amplified or captured by the immunoSEQ multiplex PCR assay. This is the immuneACCESS table as TCRdb keeps it, with only in-frame sequences that have V and J called. A part of the clones is gone; compared with another copy, unresolved V genes explain less than half, and the rest is unexplained. The sample yields roughly 85,000 clones; approximately 90% were counted once. The ten largest account for approximately 2.4% of the sample. V loses 4 bases at its end and J loses 0 bases; junction bases beyond the gene matches: 7. Measured from the cysteine to the phenylalanine, the CDR3 is 16 residues long. Kept here is only the CDR3 DNA, which spans 48 bases and is read in frame from base 1. Via the germline V gene, CDR1 is SGHRS and CDR2 YFSETQ. As regards this clone: Its antigen is still unknown. No per-base quality is available; no much larger clone lies one base away.

Sequences were derived from peripheral blood, sampled in the first trimester of pregnancy. The chain is made from TRBV5-1 and TRBJ2-1; the central 7 bases match TRBD2. The clonotype comes from a female donor with multiple sclerosis, enrolled in a pregnancy study. CDR3 loop: CASSRMGGSSYNEQFF. The DNA is as follows: TGCGCCAGCAGCCGTATGGGGGGGAGCTCCTACAATGAGCAGTTCTTC. Reference TRBV5-1 and TRBJ2-1 genes cover what lies past the CDR3, so the full variable domain is KAGVTQTPRYLIKTRGQQVTLSCSPISGHRSVSWYQQTPGQGLQFLFEYFSETQRNKGNFPGRFSGRQFSNSRSEMNVSTLELGDSALYLCASSRMGGSSYNEQFFGPGTRLTVL.